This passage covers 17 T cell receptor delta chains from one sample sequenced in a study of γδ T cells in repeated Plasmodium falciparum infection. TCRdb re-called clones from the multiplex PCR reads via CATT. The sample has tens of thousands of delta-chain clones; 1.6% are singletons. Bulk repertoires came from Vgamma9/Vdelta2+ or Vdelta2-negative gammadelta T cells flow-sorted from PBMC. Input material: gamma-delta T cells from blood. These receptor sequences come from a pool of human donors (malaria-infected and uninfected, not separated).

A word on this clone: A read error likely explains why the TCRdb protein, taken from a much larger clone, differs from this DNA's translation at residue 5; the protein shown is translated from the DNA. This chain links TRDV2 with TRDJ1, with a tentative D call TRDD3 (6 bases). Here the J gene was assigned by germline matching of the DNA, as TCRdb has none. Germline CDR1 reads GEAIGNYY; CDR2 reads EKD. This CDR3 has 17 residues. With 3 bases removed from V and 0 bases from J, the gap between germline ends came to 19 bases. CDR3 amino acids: CACDAGRGDQYTDKLIF. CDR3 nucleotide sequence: TGTGCCTGTGACGCCGGGAGGGGGGACCAGTACACCGATAAACTCATCTTT.

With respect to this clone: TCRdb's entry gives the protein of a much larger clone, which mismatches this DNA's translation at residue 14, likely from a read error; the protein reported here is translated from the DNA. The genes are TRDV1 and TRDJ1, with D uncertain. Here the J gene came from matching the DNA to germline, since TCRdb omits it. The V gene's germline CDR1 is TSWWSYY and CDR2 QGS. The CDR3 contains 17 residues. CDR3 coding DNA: TGTGCTCTTGGGGAACTTCGGACCGGACTGTACACCGATGAACTCATCTTT. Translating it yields CALGELRTGLYTDELIF.

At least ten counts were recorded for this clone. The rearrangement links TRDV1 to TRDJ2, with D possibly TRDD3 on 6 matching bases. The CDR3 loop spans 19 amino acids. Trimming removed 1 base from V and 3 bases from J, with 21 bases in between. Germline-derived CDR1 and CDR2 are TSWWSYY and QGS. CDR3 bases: TGTGCTCTTGGGGAACGGGGTGTCTTTTACTGGGTCCTGACAGCACAACTCTTCTTT. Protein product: CALGERGVFYWVLTAQLFF.

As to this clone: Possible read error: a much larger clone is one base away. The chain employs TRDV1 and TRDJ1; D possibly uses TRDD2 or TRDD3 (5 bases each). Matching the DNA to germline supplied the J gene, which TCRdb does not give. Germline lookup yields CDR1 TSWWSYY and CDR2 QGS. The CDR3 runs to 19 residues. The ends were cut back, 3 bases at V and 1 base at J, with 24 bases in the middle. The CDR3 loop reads CALGELEPYADRGTDKLIF. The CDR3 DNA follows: TGTGCTCTTGGGGAGCTGGAACCCTACGCGGATAGGGGCACCGATAAACTCATCTTT.

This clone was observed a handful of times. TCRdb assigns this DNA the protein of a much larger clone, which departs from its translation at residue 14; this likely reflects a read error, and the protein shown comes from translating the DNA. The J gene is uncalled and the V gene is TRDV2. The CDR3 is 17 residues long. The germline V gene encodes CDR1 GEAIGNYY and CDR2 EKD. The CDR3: CACDTVWPGVRGREFIF. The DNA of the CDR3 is TGTGCCTGTGACACCGTATGGCCCGGTGTGCGGGGACGGGAGTTCATCTTT.

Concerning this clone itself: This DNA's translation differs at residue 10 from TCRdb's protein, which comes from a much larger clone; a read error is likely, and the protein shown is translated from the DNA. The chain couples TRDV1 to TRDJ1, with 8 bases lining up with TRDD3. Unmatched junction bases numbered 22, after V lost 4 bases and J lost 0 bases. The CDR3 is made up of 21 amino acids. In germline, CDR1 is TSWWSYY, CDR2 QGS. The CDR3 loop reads CALGAYLPSCDLWGNTDKLIF. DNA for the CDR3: TGTGCTCTTGGGGCGTACCTCCCGTCCTGCGACCTCTGGGGGAACACCGATAAACTCATCTTT.

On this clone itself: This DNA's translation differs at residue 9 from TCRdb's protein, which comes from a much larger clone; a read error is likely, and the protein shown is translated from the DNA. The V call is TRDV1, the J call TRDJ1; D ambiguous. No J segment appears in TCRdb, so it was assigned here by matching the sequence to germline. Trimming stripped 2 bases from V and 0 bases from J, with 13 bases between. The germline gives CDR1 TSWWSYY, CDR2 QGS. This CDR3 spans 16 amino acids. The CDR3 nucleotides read TGTGCTCTTGGGGAAAGGTGGTCCCCGTACACCGATAAACTCATCTTT. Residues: CALGERWSPYTDKLIF.

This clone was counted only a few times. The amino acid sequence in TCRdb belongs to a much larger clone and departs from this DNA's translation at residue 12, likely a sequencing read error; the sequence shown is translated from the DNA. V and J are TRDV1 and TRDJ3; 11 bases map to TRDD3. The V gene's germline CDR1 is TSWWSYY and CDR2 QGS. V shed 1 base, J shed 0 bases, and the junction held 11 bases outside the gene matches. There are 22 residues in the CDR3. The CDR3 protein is CALGEREYWGICSSWDTRQMFF. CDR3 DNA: TGTGCTCTTGGGGAACGGGAGTACTGGGGGATATGTAGCTCCTGGGACACCCGACAGATGTTTTTC.

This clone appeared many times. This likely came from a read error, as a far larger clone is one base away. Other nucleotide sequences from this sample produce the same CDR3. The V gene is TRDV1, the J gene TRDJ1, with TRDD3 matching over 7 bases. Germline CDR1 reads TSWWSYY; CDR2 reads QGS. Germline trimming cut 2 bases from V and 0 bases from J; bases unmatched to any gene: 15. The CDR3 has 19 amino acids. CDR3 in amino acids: CALGESTQYWGVYTDKLIF. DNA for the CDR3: TGTGCTCTTGGGGAATCTACGCAGTACTGGGGAGTATACACCGATAAACTCATCTTT.

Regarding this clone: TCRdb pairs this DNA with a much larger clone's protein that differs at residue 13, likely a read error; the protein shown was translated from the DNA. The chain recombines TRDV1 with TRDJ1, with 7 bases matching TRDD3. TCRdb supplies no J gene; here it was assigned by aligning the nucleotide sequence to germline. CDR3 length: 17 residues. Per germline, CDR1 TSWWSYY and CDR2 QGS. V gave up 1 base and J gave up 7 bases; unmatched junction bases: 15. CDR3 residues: CALGEPPYGGIPGKLIF. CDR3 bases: TGTGCTCTTGGGGAACCGCCCTACGGGGGGATCCCAGGTAAACTCATCTTT.

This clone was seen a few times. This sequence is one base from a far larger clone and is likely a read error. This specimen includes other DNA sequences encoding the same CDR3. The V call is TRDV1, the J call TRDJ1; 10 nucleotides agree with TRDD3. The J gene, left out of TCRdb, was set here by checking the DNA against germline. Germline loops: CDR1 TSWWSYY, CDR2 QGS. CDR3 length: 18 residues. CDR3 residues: CALGELELGDLYTDKLIF. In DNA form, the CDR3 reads TGTGCTCTTGGGGAACTAGAACTGGGGGATTTATACACCGACAAACTCATCTTT.

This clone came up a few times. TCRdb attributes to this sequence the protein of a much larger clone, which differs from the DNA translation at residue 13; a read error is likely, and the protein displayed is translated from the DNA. The CDR3 DNA follows: TGTGCTCTTGGGGAGTTTCCCAGTACTGGGGGACCGATGTACACCGATAAACTCATCTTT. It encodes CALGEFPSTGGPMYTDKLIF. This rearrangement joins TRDV1 to TRDJ1; 9 bases match TRDD3. Trimming cost V 3 bases and J 0 bases; bases outside gene matches: 17. This CDR3 has 20 residues. Per germline, CDR1 TSWWSYY and CDR2 QGS.

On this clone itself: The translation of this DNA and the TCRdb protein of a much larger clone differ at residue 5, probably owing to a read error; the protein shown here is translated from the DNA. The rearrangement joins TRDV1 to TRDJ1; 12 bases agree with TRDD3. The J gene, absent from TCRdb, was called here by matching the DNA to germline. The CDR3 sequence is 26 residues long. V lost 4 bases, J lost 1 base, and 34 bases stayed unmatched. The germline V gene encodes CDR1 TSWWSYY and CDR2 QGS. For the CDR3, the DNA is TGTGCTCTTGGGGGACTCCATACCTTCCTACAGACCCCGTACTGGGGGATACAGTCTTGCACCGATAAACTCATCTTT. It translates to CALGGLHTFLQTPYWGIQSCTDKLIF.

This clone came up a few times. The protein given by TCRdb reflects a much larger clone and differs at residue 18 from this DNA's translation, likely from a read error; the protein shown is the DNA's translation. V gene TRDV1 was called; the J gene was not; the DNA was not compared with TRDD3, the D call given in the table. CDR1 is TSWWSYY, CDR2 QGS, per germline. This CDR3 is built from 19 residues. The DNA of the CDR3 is TGTGCTCTTGGTCACAGCTTCCTACTTTTACTGGGGGATAAAGATAAACTCACCTTT. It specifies CALGHSFLLLLGDKDKLTF.

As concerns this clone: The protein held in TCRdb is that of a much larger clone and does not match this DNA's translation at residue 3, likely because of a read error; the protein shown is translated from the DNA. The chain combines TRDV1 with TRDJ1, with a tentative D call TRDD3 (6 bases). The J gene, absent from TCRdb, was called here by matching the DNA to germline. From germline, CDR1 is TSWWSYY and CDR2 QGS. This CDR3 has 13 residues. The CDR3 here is CAPGEPRDPKLIF. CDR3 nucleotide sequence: TGTGCTCCTGGGGAACCGAGGGACCCTAAACTCATCTTT.

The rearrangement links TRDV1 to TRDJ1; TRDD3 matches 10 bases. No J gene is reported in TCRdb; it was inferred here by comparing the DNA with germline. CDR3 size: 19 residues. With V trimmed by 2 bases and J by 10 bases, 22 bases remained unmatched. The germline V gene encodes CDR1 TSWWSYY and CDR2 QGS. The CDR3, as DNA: TGTGCTCTTGGGGAAGGGCATACTTCATACTTGGGGGATACTCAGAGACTCATCTTT. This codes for CALGEGHTSYLGDTQRLIF.

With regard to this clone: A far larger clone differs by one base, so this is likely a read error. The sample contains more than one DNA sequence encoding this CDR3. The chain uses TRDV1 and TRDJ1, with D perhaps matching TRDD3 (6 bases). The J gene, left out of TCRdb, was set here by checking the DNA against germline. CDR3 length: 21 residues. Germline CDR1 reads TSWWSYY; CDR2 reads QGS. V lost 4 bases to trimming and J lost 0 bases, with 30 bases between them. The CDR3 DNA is TGTGCTCTTGGGGGAGGCCTACCTACTTTTCCTGGGGATTCGTACACCGATAAACTCATCTTT. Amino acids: CALGGGLPTFPGDSYTDKLIF.